The next 6 T cell receptor beta chains were all read from a single sample in a study of somatic mutations in cytotoxic T cells in rheumatoid arthritis. The method was immunoSEQ multiplex PCR; TCRdb's version includes in-frame clones alone and lacks a portion of them. The table records approximately 11,000 clones, just under 85% of them present only once. Sequenced: CD8+ T cells sorted from blood. The origin of the receptors is a woman aged 55-70 years with rheumatoid arthritis.

This chain links TRBV7-9 with TRBJ2-7; no firm D call. CDR3 length: 13 residues. Germline V gene sequence: CDR1 SEHNR, CDR2 FQNEAQ (reference sequence). V was pared by 5 bases and J by 0 bases, with 8 bases between. CDR3: CASSPVSSYEQYF. CDR3 nucleotides: TGTGCCAGCAGCCCTGTGAGCTCCTACGAGCAGTACTTC.

The chain carries TRBV27 and TRBJ1-6; D remains unclear. The V end was cut by 9 bases, the J end by 10 bases, with 16 bases between. Germline V gene sequence: CDR1 MNHEY, CDR2 SMNVEV (reference sequence). The CDR3 is 13 residues long. This chain's CDR3 is CASQEIRGSPLHF. CDR3 nucleotides: TGTGCCAGTCAAGAGATTCGAGGCTCACCCCTCCACTTT.

The J gene is TRBJ2-1, the V gene TRBV7-2; TRBD2 might be the D (5 bases). Looked up from germline, CDR1 is SGHTA and CDR2 is FQGNSA. V shed 2 bases and J shed 9 bases, with 11 bases lying between them. The CDR3 has 13 residues. The CDR3, as DNA: TGTGCCAGCAGCTTACGGGGATCTGGTGAGCAGTTCTTC. It yields the protein CASSLRGSGEQFF.

The rearrangement joins TRBV6-1 to TRBJ1-5; 7 positions agree with TRBD1. The V and J ends lost 5 bases and 6 bases, in that order; junction bases with no gene match: 7. The CDR3 contains 14 residues. Per the germline V gene, CDR1 is MNHNS and CDR2 is SASEGT. CDR3 protein: CASSSTGESQPQHF. The CDR3 nucleotides read TGTGCCAGCAGTTCCACAGGGGAAAGTCAGCCCCAGCATTTT.

The chain uses TRBV7-2 and TRBJ2-3, with D maybe TRBD2 (6 bases). The CDR3 is made up of 16 amino acids. Germline-derived CDR1 and CDR2 are SGHTA and FQGNSA. V was clipped by 0 bases and J by 1 base, with 11 bases between them. The CDR3 nucleotides read TGTGCCAGCAGCTTAGCAGGTGGGACTCGCACAGATACGCAGTATTTT. Protein: CASSLAGGTRTDTQYF.

This clone was seen a handful of times. The chain has TRBV30 and TRBJ2-1; 8 bases fit TRBD1. This CDR3 comprises 14 residues. CDR1 and CDR2 (germline): GTSNPN, SVGIG (reference sequence). The V and J ends lost 5 bases and 3 bases, in that order; junction bases with no gene match: 6. CDR3: CAWFAGGYYNEQFF. The CDR3 nucleotides read TGTGCCTGGTTTGCAGGGGGCTACTACAATGAGCAGTTCTTC.